This T cell receptor (beta chain) comes out of a study of cytomegalovirus exposure and HLA in healthy donors. The study's findings and limits: A later analysis linked a missense variant in DCLRE1C to the trimming of TCR beta V and J genes. Most TCR beta V segments were productive about 90% or about 30% of the time in an earlier analysis.

The CDR3 contains 15 residues. The germline V gene has CDR1 MNHNY and CDR2 SVGAGI (reference sequence). V dropped 4 bases and J dropped 1; count of bases not matched to a gene: 4. PCR primers comprised 60 Vbeta and 13 Jbeta primers. Produced via immunoSEQ multiplex PCR; TCRdb's table is partial and in-frame only. This table has around 130,000 clones, approximately 82% appearing once. Details on this clone: Antigen specificity is unknown.

The sequencing input was PBMCs. The clonotype comes from a boy aged 2 to 10 in good health and CMV-seronegative. The gene calls are TRBV6-6 and TRBJ2-3; 8 positions match TRBD1. This CDR3 is CASSFGQGRTDTQYF. The CDR3 nucleotides read TGTGCCAGCAGTTTCGGACAGGGCCGCACAGATACGCAGTATTTT.